These 26 T cell receptor beta chains share one sample of origin, sequenced in a study of T cell responses to AZD1222 COVID-19 vaccine. Method: immunoSEQ multiplex PCR; TCRdb's copy keeps in-frame clones and lacks some. Of some 140,000 clones listed, roughly 90% were seen once; the top ten hold 4.5% to 6%. Sequencing used peripheral blood, obtained on day 0 of MenACWY control vaccination. Receptors originate from an adult in good health.

The chain joins TRBV27 to TRBJ1-2; D perhaps matches TRBD1 (6 bases). The CDR3 totals 14 residues. The V and J ends lost 5 bases and 6 bases respectively, with 16 bases between them. Germline lookup yields CDR1 MNHEY and CDR2 SMNVEV (reference sequence). For the CDR3, the DNA is TGTGCCAGCAGTCTCAAAAGGGGGTATGATGGCTACACCTTC. Its protein is CASSLKRGYDGYTF.

The chain uses TRBV11-2 and TRBJ2-1, with TRBD2 identical over 7 bases. The CDR3 has 16 residues. Germline lookup yields CDR1 SGHAT and CDR2 FQNNGV. The V and J ends lost 1 base and 5 bases, in that order; junction bases with no gene match: 8. The CDR3 DNA sequence: TGTGCCAGCAGCTTAGTTCTAGCGGTCCCCCACAATGAGCAGTTCTTC. It encodes CASSLVLAVPHNEQFF.

The chain couples TRBV28 to TRBJ1-2; D is possibly TRBD1 (6 bases). Trimming left V 4 bases short and J 5 bases short, with 14 bases between. There are 14 residues in the CDR3. The germline CDR1 and CDR2 sequences are MDHEN and SYDVKM. This CDR3 reads CASSSRTENYGYTF. CDR3 coding DNA: TGTGCCAGCAGTTCTCGGACAGAAAATTATGGCTACACCTTC.

V usage is TRBV2 and J usage is TRBJ1-3; 9 bases align to TRBD1. The CDR3 runs 15 residues. V gave up 7 bases and J gave up 5 bases; unmatched junction bases: 9. Germline V gene lookup returns CDR1 SNHLY and CDR2 FYNNEI. CDR3 loop: CASTLTDRGRNTIYF. The CDR3, as DNA: TGTGCCAGCACACTAACGGACAGGGGTAGAAACACCATATATTTT. Full variable domain (outside the CDR3, taken from reference TRBV2 and TRBJ1-3): EPEVTQTPSHQVTQMGQEVILRCVPISNHLYFYWYRQILGQKVEFLVSFYNNEISEKSEIFDDQFSVERPDGSNFTLKIRSTKLEDSAMYFCASTLTDRGRNTIYFGEGSWLTVV.

This clone was seen more than once but under ten times. The J gene is TRBJ1-4, the V gene TRBV5-8; no clear D gene. The CDR3 has 16 amino acids. Germline CDR1 reads SGHTS; CDR2 reads YDEGEE. The V gene lost 0 bases and the J gene lost 7 bases, with 16 bases spanning the gap. The DNA for the CDR3 is TGTGCCAGCAGCTTGGGAGAGTTGGGAGTAGGTGAAAAACTGTTTTTT. This encodes CASSLGELGVGEKLFF. Drawing the rest from reference TRBV5-8 and TRBJ1-4, the complete variable domain is EAGVTQSPTHLIKTRGQQATLRCSPISGHTSVYWYQQALGLGLQFLLWYDEGEERNRGNFPPRFSGRQFPNYSSELNVNALELEDSALYLCASSLGELGVGEKLFFGSGTQLSVL.

In DNA form, the CDR3 reads TGTGCCAGCAGCTTTGGACCCGAAGAGACCCAGTACTTC. Residues: CASSFGPEETQYF. The gene calls are TRBV11-3 and TRBJ2-5; no reliable D call. The CDR3 runs 13 residues. V was trimmed by 3 bases and J by 3 bases, leaving 8 bases between them. Per germline, CDR1 SGHNT and CDR2 YENEEA.

The chain carries TRBV11-3 and TRBJ2-7, with 11 nucleotides matching TRBD2. Looked up from germline, CDR1 is SGHNT and CDR2 is YENEEA. This CDR3 contains 14 residues. Trimming removed 3 bases from V and 6 bases from J; junction bases left unmatched: 4. CDR3 nucleotide sequence: TGTGCCAGCAGCTTTAGCGGGAGGGCAATCGAGCAGTACTTC. Its protein is CASSFSGRAIEQYF.

V is TRBV4-1 and J is TRBJ2-7; TRBD2 is a possible D gene (5 bases). Trimming took off 0 bases at V and 0 bases at J, with 15 bases between the two ends. This CDR3 has 17 residues. The V gene's germline CDR1 is MGHRA and CDR2 YSYEKL. Here the CDR3 reads CASSQDPGSGVSYEQYF. In nucleotides, the CDR3 is TGCGCCAGCAGCCAAGATCCGGGATCGGGCGTCTCCTACGAGCAGTACTTC.

This clone has a single count. This sequence joins TRBV23-1 and TRBJ1-1; tentative D call: TRBD1 (5 bases). TRBV23-1 is assigned to the ORF class and has an uncertain function. Deletions cut 3 bases from V and 1 base from J, with 15 bases between. This CDR3 is built from 16 residues. For the CDR3, the DNA is TGCGCCAGCAGTCAGGGGGGAATTTACGGGAACACTGAAGCTTTCTTT. It translates to CASSQGGIYGNTEAFF.

The J gene is TRBJ1-2, the V gene TRBV19, with 8 bases matching TRBD1. The CDR3 is 14 residues long. Unmatched junction bases numbered 16, after V lost 8 bases and J lost 11 bases. Germline V gene lookup returns CDR1 LNHDA and CDR2 SQIVND (reference sequence). The CDR3 sequence: CASGAGQGQFPYTF. CDR3 bases: TGTGCCAGTGGGGCCGGACAGGGTCAATTCCCTTACACCTTC.

The chain joins TRBV11-2 to TRBJ1-6, with D hard to call. The CDR3 contains 13 residues. Trimming left V 3 bases short and J 7 bases short, with 7 bases between. CDR1 is SGHAT, CDR2 FQNNGV, per germline. CDR3 nucleotides: TGTGCCAGCAGCTTTAGTGCCAATTCACCCCTCCACTTT. It codes for CASSFSANSPLHF.

This clone occurred a few times. The chain combines TRBV30 with TRBJ2-3; D is possibly TRBD2 (5 bases). Germline lookup yields CDR1 GTSNPN and CDR2 SVGIG (reference sequence). The CDR3 runs to 14 residues. V gave up 1 base and J gave up 2 bases, with 10 bases separating them. This chain's CDR3 is CAWSDGLATDTQYF. The CDR3 nucleotides read TGTGCCTGGAGTGATGGACTCGCCACAGATACGCAGTATTTT.

The genes are TRBV11-3 and TRBJ1-2, with a weak D call TRBD1 (5 bases). V lost 1 base, J lost 7 bases, and 16 bases lay in between. This CDR3 has 15 amino acids. Germline CDR1 reads SGHNT; CDR2 reads YENEEA. The CDR3 region has the DNA TGTGCCAGCAGCTTAGCGATGGTGGCCGGGGGTGGCTACACCTTC. Its protein product is CASSLAMVAGGGYTF.

The genes are TRBV24-1 and TRBJ2-1, with TRBD2 matching 11 bases. The CDR3 spans 14 residues. Germline V CDR1 and CDR2: KGHDR, SFDVKD. V lost 5 bases and J lost 9; bases outside the gene matches: 5. This CDR3 is CATSGLAGLREQFF. CDR3 DNA: TGTGCCACCAGTGGACTAGCGGGGTTACGTGAGCAGTTCTTC.

This rearrangement joins TRBV5-1 to TRBJ2-3, with D perhaps matching TRBD2 (6 bases). Trimming shortened V by 7 bases and J by 4 bases, and 19 bases separated the two germline ends. The CDR3 sequence is 15 residues long. In germline, CDR1 is SGHRS, CDR2 YFSETQ. The CDR3 is CASGSGGGRADTQYF. The CDR3 coding sequence is TGCGCCAGCGGGAGTGGGGGAGGCAGGGCAGATACGCAGTATTTT.

The rearrangement joins TRBV5-1 to TRBJ2-3; D possibly corresponds to TRBD1 (5 bases). CDR3 length equals 15 residues. V shed 6 bases and J shed 0 bases, with 14 bases lying between them. The germline V gene has CDR1 SGHRS and CDR2 YFSETQ. In DNA, the CDR3 is TGCGCCAGCAACCGACAGAGGCTTAGCACAGATACGCAGTATTTT. This encodes CASNRQRLSTDTQYF.

The chain uses TRBV4-2 and TRBJ2-4, with 8 bases lining up with TRBD2. With 0 bases clipped from V and 7 bases from J, the junction kept 2 bases outside the gene matches. This CDR3 has 14 residues. Germline V lookup: CDR1 LGHNA, CDR2 YNFKEQ. CDR3 DNA sequence: TGTGCCAGCAGCCAAGATCGCGGGGGGAACATTCAGTACTTC. It yields the protein CASSQDRGGNIQYF.

The chain is built from TRBV11-2 and TRBJ1-4; D gene ambiguous. Trimming removed 6 bases from V and 5 bases from J, with 16 bases in between. The CDR3 runs to 15 residues. Germline assignment: CDR1 SGHAT and CDR2 FQNNGV. The CDR3: CASRKAFSANEKLFF. CDR3 bases: TGTGCCAGCAGGAAGGCCTTTTCCGCGAATGAAAAACTGTTTTTT.

The V and J genes are TRBV6-1 and TRBJ2-7; 7 bases are a match to TRBD1. CDR1 and CDR2 from the germline V gene are MNHNS and SASEGT. Trimming at V came to 3 bases and at J to 2 bases, leaving 10 bases not matched to a gene. The CDR3 contains 16 residues. The CDR3: CASSEPSTGNPYEQYF. CDR3 DNA sequence: TGTGCCAGCAGTGAGCCTTCGACAGGGAACCCCTACGAGCAGTACTTC.

V usage is TRBV12-3 or TRBV12-4 and J usage is TRBJ2-7; D not certain. The CDR3 has 12 amino acids. Trimming cost V 4 bases and J 2 bases, with 6 bases left between them. As DNA, the CDR3 is TGTGCCAGCAGTTACCAGGCCTACGAGCAGTACTTC. Residues: CASSYQAYEQYF.

The rearrangement uses TRBV29-1 and TRBJ2-1, with 12 bases that match TRBD2. The CDR3 totals 18 residues. Germline-derived CDR1 and CDR2 are SQVTM and ANQGSEA. Germline trimming cut 6 bases from V and 2 bases from J; bases unmatched to any gene: 14. The CDR3 nucleotides read TGCAGCGTGAGGGGGTCGGTGACTAGCGGGAGCCCCTACAATGAGCAGTTCTTC. Its translation: CSVRGSVTSGSPYNEQFF.

The chain is built from TRBV21-1 and TRBJ2-7; TRBD2 is the table's D call and was not checked against the DNA. TRBV21-1 has pseudogene status. This CDR3 region has 13 residues. CDR3 bases: TGTGCCAGCAGCCCTGCGTCTTACTCTGAGCAGTACTTC. Translated, it gives CASSPASYSEQYF.

The chain is built from TRBV27 and TRBJ1-1; D is uncertain. V shed 9 bases and J shed 1 base, with 12 bases lying between them. The CDR3 is 13 residues long. CDR1 and CDR2 from the germline V gene are MNHEY and SMNVEV (reference sequence). CDR3 in amino acids: CASMGYRNTEAFF. The DNA for the CDR3 is TGTGCCAGTATGGGGTACCGGAACACTGAAGCTTTCTTT.

The chain has TRBV6-1 and TRBJ2-3; 9 nucleotides match TRBD2. The J segment lost 2 bases and the V segment lost 2 bases, leaving 2 bases of the junction unmatched. Germline CDR1 reads MNHNS; CDR2 reads SASEGT. CDR3 size: 15 residues. CDR3 amino acids: CASSELAGPTDTQYF. The CDR3 DNA follows: TGTGCCAGCAGTGAACTAGCGGGGCCCACAGATACGCAGTATTTT.

The V call is TRBV25-1, the J call TRBJ1-4; 8 bases match TRBD1. Germline-derived CDR1 and CDR2 are MGHDK and SYGVNS. J gave up 7 bases and V 5 bases, and 9 bases lay outside the gene matches. The CDR3 sequence is 15 residues long. Written as DNA, the CDR3 is TGTGCCAGCAGTTCTTTCGACAGGGGAATTGAAAAACTGTTTTTT. Residues: CASSSFDRGIEKLFF.

The rearrangement links TRBV7-9 to TRBJ1-2; D may be TRBD1 (5 bases). Trimming removed 8 bases at V and 8 bases at J, with 9 bases between. The germline gives CDR1 SEHNR, CDR2 FQNEAQ (reference sequence). The CDR3 has 10 residues. In DNA, the CDR3 is TGTGCCAGCCCGGGGGAGGGCTACACCTTC. Translated: CASPGEGYTF.